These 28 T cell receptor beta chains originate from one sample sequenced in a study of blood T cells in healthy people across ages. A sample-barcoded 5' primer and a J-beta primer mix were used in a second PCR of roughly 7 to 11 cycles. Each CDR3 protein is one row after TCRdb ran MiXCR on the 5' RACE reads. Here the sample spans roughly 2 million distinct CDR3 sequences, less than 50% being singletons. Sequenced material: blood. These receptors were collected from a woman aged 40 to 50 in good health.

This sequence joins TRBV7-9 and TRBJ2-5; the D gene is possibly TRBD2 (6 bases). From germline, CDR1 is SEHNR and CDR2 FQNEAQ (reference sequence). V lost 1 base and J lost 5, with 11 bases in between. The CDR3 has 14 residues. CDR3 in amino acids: CASSLEDYWETQYF. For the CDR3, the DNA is TGTGCCAGCAGCTTAGAGGACTACTGGGAGACCCAGTACTTC.

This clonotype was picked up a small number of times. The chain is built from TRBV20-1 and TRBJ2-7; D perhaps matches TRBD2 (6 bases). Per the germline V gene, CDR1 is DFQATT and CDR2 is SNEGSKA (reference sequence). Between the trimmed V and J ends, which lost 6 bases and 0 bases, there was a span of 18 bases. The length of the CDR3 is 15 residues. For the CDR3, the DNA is TGCAGTGCCGACGCCAAGGGACTTTCCTCCTACGAGCAGTACTTC. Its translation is CSADAKGLSSYEQYF.

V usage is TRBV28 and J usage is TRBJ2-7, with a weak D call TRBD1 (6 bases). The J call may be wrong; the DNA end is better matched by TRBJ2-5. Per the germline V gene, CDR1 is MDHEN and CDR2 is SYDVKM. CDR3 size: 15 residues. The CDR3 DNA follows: TGTGCCAGCAGGCGGACAGCGTATGCAACGGAGACCCAGTACTTC. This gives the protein CASRRTAYATETQYF.

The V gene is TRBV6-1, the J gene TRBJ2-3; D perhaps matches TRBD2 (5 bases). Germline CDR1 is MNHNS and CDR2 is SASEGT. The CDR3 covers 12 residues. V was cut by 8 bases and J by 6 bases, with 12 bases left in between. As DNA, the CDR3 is TGTGCCAGCCTCGACTCTAGCGATACGCAGTATTTT. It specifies CASLDSSDTQYF.

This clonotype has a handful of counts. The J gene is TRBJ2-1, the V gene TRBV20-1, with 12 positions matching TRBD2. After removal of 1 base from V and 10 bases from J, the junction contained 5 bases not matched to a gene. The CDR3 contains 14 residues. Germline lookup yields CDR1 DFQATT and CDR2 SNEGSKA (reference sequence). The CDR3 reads CSARVLAGGQEQFF. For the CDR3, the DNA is TGCAGTGCTAGAGTGCTAGCGGGGGGGCAGGAGCAGTTCTTC.

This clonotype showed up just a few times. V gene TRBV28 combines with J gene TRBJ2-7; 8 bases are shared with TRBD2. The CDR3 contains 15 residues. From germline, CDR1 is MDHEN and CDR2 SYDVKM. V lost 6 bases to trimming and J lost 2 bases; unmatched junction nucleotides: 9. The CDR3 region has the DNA TGTGCCAGCAGGACCTCAGCGGGGGCGACCTACGAGCAGTACTTC. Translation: CASRTSAGATYEQYF.

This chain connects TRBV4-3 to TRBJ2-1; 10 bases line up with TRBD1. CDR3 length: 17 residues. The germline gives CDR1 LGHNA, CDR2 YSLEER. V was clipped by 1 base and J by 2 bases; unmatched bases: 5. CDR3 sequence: CASSQASDRGAYNEQFF. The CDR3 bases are TGCGCCAGCAGCCAAGCCTCGGACAGGGGGGCCTACAATGAGCAGTTCTTC.

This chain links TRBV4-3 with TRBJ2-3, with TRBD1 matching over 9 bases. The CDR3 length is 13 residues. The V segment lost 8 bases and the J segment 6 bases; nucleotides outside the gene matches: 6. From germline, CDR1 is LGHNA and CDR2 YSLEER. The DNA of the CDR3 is TGCGCCAGCGGCGGACAGGGGTGGGATACGCAGTATTTT. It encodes CASGGQGWDTQYF.

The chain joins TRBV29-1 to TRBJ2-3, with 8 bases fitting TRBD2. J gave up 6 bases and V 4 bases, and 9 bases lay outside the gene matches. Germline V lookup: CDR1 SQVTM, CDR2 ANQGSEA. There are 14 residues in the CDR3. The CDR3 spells CSVVPSGLADTQYF. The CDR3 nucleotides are TGCAGCGTTGTGCCCTCCGGACTAGCTGATACGCAGTATTTT.

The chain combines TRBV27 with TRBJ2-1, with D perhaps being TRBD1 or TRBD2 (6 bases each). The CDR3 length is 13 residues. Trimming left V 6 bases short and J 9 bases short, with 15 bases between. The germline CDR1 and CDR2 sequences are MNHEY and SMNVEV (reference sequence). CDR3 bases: TGTGCCAGCAGATGGGGGGCTGGGGGTGAGCAGTTCTTC. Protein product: CASRWGAGGEQFF.

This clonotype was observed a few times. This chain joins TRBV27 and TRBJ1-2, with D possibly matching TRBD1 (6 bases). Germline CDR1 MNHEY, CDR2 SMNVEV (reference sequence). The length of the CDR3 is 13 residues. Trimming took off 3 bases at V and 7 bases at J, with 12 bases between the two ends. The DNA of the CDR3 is TGTGCCAGCAGTTTCCCCTCAGGGGTTGGCTACACCTTC. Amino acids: CASSFPSGVGYTF.

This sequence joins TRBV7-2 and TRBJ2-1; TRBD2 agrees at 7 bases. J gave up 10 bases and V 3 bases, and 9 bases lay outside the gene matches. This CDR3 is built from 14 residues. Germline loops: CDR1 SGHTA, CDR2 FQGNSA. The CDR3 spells CASSLLGSGVEQFF. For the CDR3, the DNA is TGTGCCAGCAGCTTGCTTGGCAGCGGGGTGGAGCAGTTCTTC.

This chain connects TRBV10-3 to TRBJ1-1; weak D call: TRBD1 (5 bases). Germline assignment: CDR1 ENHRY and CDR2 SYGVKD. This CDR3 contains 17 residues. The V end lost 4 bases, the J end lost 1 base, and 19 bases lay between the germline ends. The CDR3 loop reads CAISVVAGNLGNTEAFF. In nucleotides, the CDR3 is TGTGCCATCAGTGTGGTGGCAGGGAATTTAGGGAACACTGAAGCTTTCTTT.

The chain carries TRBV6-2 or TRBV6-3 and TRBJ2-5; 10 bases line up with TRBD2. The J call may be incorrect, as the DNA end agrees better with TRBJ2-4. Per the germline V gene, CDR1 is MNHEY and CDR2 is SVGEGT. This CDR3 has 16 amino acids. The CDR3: CASSLGVAGGENIQYF. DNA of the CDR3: TGTGCCAGCAGTCTCGGAGTAGCGGGGGGCGAAAACATTCAGTACTTC.

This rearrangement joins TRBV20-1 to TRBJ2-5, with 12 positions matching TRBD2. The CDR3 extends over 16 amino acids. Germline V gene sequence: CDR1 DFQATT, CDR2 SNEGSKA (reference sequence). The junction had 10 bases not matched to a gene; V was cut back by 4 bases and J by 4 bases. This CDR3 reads CSANLAGGRRLETQYF. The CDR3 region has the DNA TGCAGTGCTAATCTAGCGGGGGGGCGGAGGTTAGAGACCCAGTACTTC.

CDR3 nucleotides: TGTGCCAGCAGCGTAGAGGGTAGCTTGGAGACCCAGTACTTC. This translates into CASSVEGSLETQYF. The chain uses TRBV9 and TRBJ2-7; D gene ambiguous. The DNA matches TRBJ2-5 better at its end, which makes the J call doubtful. The V gene's germline CDR1 is SGDLS and CDR2 YYNGEE. The CDR3 loop spans 14 amino acids.

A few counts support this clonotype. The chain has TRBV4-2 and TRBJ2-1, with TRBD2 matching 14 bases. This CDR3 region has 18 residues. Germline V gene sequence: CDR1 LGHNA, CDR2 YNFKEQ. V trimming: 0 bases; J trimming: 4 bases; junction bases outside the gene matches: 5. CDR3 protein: CASSQEAGTSGRYNEQFF. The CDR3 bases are TGTGCCAGCAGCCAAGAAGCCGGGACTAGCGGGAGATACAATGAGCAGTTCTTC.

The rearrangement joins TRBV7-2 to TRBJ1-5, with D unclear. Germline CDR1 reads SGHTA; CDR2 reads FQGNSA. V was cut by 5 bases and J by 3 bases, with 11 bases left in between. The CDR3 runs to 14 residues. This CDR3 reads CASSGDGSNQPQHF. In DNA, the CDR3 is TGTGCCAGCAGCGGTGACGGTTCCAATCAGCCCCAGCATTTT.

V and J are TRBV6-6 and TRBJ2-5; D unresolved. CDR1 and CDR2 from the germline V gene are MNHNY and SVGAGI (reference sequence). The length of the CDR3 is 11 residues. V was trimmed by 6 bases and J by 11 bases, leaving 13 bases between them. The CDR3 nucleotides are TGTGCCAGCAGGCTTGACTTTGAGCAGTACTTC. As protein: CASRLDFEQYF.

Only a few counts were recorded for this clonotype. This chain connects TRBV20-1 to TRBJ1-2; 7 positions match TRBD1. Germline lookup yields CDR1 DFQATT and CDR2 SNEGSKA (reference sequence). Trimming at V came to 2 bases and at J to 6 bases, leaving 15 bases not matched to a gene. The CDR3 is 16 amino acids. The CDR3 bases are TGCAGTGCTAGATCGACAGGGAGGTCGATCGCTAATGGCTACACCTTC. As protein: CSARSTGRSIANGYTF.

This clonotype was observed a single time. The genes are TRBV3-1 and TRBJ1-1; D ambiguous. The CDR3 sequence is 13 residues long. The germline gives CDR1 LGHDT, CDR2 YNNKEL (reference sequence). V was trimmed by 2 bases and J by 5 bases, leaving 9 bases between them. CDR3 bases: TGTGCCAGCAGCCAACCCTTGGATACTGAAGCTTTCTTT. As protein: CASSQPLDTEAFF.

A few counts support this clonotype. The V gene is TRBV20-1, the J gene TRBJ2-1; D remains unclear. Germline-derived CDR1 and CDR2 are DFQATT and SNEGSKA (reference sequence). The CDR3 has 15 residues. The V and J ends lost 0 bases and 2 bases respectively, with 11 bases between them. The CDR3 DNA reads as TGCAGTGCTAGAGATCGTACGGCCCCCTACAATGAGCAGTTCTTC. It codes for CSARDRTAPYNEQFF.

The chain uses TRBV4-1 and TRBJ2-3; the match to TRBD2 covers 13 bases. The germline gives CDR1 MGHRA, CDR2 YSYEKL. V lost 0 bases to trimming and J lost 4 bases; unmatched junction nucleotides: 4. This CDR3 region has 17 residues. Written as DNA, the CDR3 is TGCGCCAGCAGCCAAGAAGTAGGACTAGCGGGAGCAGATACGCAGTATTTT. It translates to CASSQEVGLAGADTQYF.

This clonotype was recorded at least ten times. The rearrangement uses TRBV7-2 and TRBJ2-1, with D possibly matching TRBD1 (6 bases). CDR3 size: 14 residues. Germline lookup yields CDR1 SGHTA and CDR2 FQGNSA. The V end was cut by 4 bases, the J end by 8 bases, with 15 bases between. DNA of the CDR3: TGTGCCAGCAGCTCCGGGACATATCTTGATGAGCAGTTCTTC. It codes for CASSSGTYLDEQFF.

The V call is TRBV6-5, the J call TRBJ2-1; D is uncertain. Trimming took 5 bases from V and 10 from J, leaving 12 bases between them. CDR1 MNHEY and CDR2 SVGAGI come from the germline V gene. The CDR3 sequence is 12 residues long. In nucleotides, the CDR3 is TGTGCCAGCAGTCACGAGAGGTTGGAGCAGTTCTTC. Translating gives CASSHERLEQFF.

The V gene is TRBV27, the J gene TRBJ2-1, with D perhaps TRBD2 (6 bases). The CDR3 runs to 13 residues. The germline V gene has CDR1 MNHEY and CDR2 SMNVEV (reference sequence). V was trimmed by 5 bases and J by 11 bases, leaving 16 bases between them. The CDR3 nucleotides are TGTGCCAGCAGTCCCCGGCGGGGTTTGAAGCAGTTCTTC. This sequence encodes CASSPRRGLKQFF.

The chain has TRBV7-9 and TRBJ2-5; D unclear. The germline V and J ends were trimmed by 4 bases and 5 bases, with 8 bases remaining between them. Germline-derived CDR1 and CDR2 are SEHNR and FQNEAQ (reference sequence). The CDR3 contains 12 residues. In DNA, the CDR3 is TGTGCCAGCAGCTCCGAACCGGAGACCCAGTACTTC. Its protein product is CASSSEPETQYF.

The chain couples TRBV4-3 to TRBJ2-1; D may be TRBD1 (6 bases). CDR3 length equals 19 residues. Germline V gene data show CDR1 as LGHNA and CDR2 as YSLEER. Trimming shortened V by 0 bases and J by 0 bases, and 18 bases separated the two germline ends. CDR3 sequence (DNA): TGCGCCAGCAGCCAAGACAGCATCTCAACAGGGAGCTCCTACAATGAGCAGTTCTTC. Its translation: CASSQDSISTGSSYNEQFF.